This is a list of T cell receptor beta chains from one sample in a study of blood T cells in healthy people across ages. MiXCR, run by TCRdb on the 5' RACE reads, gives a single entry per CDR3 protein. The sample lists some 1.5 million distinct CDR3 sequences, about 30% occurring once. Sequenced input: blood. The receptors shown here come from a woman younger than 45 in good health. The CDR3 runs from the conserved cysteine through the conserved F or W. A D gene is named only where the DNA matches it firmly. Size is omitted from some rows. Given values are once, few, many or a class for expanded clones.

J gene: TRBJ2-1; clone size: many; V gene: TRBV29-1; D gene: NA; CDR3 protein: CSVAGSYNEQFF; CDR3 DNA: TGCAGCGTTGCGGGCTCCTACAATGAGCAGTTCTTC
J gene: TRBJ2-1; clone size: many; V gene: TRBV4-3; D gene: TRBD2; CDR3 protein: CASSSPGLAGNNEQFF; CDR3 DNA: TGCGCCAGCAGCTCGCCGGGACTAGCGGGGAACAATGAGCAGTTCTTC
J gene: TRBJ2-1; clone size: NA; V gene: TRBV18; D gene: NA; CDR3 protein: CASSRSGLYNEQFF; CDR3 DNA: TGTGCCAGCTCACGTAGCGGATTGTACAATGAGCAGTTCTTC
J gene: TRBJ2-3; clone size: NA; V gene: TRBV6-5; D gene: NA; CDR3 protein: CASSNLEAQYF; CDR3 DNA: TGTGCCAGCAGTAATCTGGAGGCGCAGTATTTT
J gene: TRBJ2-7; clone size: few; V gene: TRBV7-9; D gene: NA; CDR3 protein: CASSPGITRGGYEQYF; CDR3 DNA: TGTGCCAGCAGCCCAGGGATAACCAGAGGGGGGTACGAGCAGTACTTC
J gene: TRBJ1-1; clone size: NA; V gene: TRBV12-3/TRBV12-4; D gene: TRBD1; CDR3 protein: CASRPRTGHTEAFF; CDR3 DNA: TGTGCCAGCAGACCTCGGACAGGTCACACTGAAGCTTTCTTT
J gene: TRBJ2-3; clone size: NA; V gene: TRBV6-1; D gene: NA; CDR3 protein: CASSEWPESTQYF; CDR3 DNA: TGTGCCAGCAGTGAATGGCCCGAATCCACGCAGTATTTT
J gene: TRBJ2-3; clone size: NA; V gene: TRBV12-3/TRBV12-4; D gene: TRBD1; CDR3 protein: CASSKQGATADTQYF; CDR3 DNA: TGTGCCAGCAGCAAACAGGGGGCAACGGCAGATACGCAGTATTTT
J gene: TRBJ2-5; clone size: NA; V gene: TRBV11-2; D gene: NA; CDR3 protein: CASSFRRLEYQETQYF; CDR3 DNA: TGTGCCAGCAGCTTTCGAAGGTTGGAGTACCAAGAGACCCAGTACTTC
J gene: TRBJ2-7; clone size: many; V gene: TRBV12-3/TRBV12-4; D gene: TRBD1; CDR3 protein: CASRAGQGPYEQYF; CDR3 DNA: TGTGCCAGCAGGGCGGGACAGGGGCCCTACGAGCAGTACTTC
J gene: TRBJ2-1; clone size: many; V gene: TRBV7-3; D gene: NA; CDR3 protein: CASSLRGALYNEQFF; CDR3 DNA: TGTGCCAGCAGCTTAAGGGGGGCCCTATACAATGAGCAGTTCTTC
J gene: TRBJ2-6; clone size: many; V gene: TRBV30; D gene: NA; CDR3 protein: CAWSETGPGANVLTF; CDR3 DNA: TGTGCCTGGAGTGAAACAGGGCCGGGGGCCAACGTCCTGACTTTC
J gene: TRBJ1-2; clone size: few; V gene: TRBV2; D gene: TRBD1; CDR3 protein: CASSKDRGNYGYTF; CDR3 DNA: TGTGCCAGCAGTAAGGACAGGGGGAACTATGGCTACACCTTC
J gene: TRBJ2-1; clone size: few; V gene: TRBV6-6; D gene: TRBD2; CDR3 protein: CVSGGRNEQFF; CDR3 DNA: TGTGTCAGCGGGGGGCGCAATGAGCAGTTCTTC
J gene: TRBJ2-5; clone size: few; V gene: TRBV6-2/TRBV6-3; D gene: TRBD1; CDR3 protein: CASRAPRTGTDRETQYF; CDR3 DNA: TGTGCCAGCAGAGCGCCACGCACCGGGACAGACAGGGAGACCCAGTACTTC
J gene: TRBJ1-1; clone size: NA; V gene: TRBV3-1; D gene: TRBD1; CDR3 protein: CASWDRKNTEAFF; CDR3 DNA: TGTGCCAGTTGGGACAGAAAAAACACTGAAGCTTTCTTT
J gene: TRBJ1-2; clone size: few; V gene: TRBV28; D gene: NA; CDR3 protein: CASRSGQLYYGYTF; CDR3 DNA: TGTGCCAGCAGGTCCGGACAGCTTTACTATGGCTACACCTTC
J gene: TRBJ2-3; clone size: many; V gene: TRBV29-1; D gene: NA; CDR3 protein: CSVVPVTSTDTQYF; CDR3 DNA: TGCAGCGTTGTGCCCGTAACTAGCACAGATACGCAGTATTTT
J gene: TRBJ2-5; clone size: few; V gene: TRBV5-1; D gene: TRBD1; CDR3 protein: CASTQTGGPQETQYF; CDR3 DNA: TGCGCCAGCACCCAAACAGGGGGCCCTCAAGAGACCCAGTACTTC
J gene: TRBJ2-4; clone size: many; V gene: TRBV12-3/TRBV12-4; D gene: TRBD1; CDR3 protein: CASRAWGTGRDIQYF; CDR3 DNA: TGTGCCAGCAGGGCCTGGGGGACAGGGCGGGACATTCAGTACTTC